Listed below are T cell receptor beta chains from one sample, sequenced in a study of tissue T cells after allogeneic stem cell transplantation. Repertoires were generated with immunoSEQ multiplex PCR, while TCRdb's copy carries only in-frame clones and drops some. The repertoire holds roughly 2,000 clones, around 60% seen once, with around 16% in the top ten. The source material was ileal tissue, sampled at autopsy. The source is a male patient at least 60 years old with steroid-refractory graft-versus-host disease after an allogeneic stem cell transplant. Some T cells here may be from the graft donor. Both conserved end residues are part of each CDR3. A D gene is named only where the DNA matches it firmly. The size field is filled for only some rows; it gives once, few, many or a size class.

CASSAGPPSSYNSPLHF | TGTGCCAGCAGCGCCGGGCCTCCGAGCTCCTATAATTCACCCCTCCACTTT | TRBV9 | NA | TRBJ1-6 | NA
CASSQFFRGGYFETQYF | TGTGCCAGCAGCCAATTCTTCAGGGGAGGGTACTTTGAGACCCAGTACTTC | TRBV4-2 | NA | TRBJ2-5 | NA
CASSPRGASGGPSYNEQFF | TGCGCCAGCAGCCCGCGGGGGGCTAGCGGGGGGCCTTCCTACAATGAGCAGTTCTTC | TRBV4-1 | once | TRBJ2-1 | TRBD2
CASSSARGGETQYF | TGTGCCAGCAGCTCAGCCCGGGGGGGAGAGACCCAGTACTTC | TRBV5-6 | NA | TRBJ2-5 | TRBD2
CASSQVFYGQAGTGNTIYF | TGCGCCAGCAGCCAAGTTTTCTACGGACAGGCGGGAACTGGAAACACCATATATTTT | TRBV4-1 | NA | TRBJ1-3 | TRBD1
CASSQDWPANQPQHF | TGCGCCAGCAGCCAAGATTGGCCAGCCAATCAGCCCCAGCATTTT | TRBV4-1 | NA | TRBJ1-5 | NA
CASSQQGREAFF | TGTGCCAGCAGCCAACAGGGTCGTGAAGCTTTCTTT | TRBV3-1/TRBV3-2 | NA | TRBJ1-1 | NA
CASSRDRDGAYEQYF | TGCGCCAGCAGTCGAGACCGGGACGGGGCCTACGAGCAGTACTTC | TRBV4-1 | NA | TRBJ2-7 | NA
CARRWGAGGGETQYF | TGTGCCCGCCGCTGGGGGGCCGGGGGGGGAGAGACCCAGTACTTC | TRBV5-6 | few | TRBJ2-5 | TRBD2
CASSIAWGSNQPQHF | TGTGCCAGTAGTATAGCCTGGGGATCAAATCAGCCCCAGCATTTT | TRBV19 | NA | TRBJ1-5 | NA
CASSLASGIYEQYF | TGTGCCAGCAGCTTAGCTAGCGGGATCTACGAGCAGTACTTC | TRBV7-2 | NA | TRBJ2-7 | TRBD2
CASSAEVNTEAFF | TGTGCCAGCAGCGCTGAGGTGAACACTGAAGCTTTCTTT | TRBV7-9 | NA | TRBJ1-1 | NA
CASSPPGQGIGYEQYF | TGTGCCAGCTCACCGCCGGGACAGGGGATAGGCTACGAGCAGTACTTC | TRBV18 | NA | TRBJ2-7 | TRBD1
CASSYAVTGGGEKLFF | TGTGCCAGCAGTTACGCAGTGACAGGGGGCGGTGAAAAACTGTTTTTT | TRBV6-5 | NA | TRBJ1-4 | TRBD1
CASSSRGLGYGYTF | TGTGCCAGCAGCTCCAGGGGGCTAGGTTATGGCTACACCTTC | TRBV6-5 | NA | TRBJ1-2 | TRBD1
CASSIALGGQTYEQYF | TGTGCCAGTAGTATAGCACTGGGGGGACAAACCTACGAGCAGTACTTC | TRBV19 | NA | TRBJ2-7 | NA
CATSQDSYGYTF | TGTGCCACCAGCCAGGACAGCTATGGCTACACCTTC | TRBV15 | NA | TRBJ1-2 | NA